This T cell receptor (beta chain) was sequenced for a study of early stage breast cancer tumors. As to this clone: What it binds is not known.

The germline V gene encodes CDR1 MNHNY and CDR2 SVGAGI (reference sequence). The CDR3 has 13 residues. Deletions cut 5 bases from V and 0 bases from J, with 8 bases between. Broader study findings: Compared with adjacent normal breast, tumors showed roughly 2.5-fold denser, more clonal T cells.

Each sample had two DNA replicates, 0.5 to 0.65 ug blood or around 1.5 ug tissue. This table comes from immunoSEQ multiplex PCR, and its TCRdb copy is limited to in-frame clones, with some not included. Among approximately 30,000 clones listed, roughly 78% were seen once. This chain joins TRBV6-6 and TRBJ2-7, with D possibly being TRBD1 (6 bases). This clonotype was sampled from a person aged 55 to 75 with breast cancer. The specimen sequenced was blood. CDR3: CASSRDNSYEQYF. CDR3 DNA: TGTGCCAGCAGTCGGGACAACTCCTACGAGCAGTACTTC.